Shown below are 18 T cell receptor beta chains from a single sample sequenced in a study of T cells in Graves' hyperthyroidism and ophthalmopathy. Amplification of TCR beta CDR3 regions was performed using RNA transcripts as template. A set of HTBI primers served as the primers for a first-round RT-PCR of the TCR CDR3. Using its own MiXCR run on the multiplex PCR reads, TCRdb lists one record per CDR3 protein. The table lists 500,000 to 750,000 distinct CDR3 sequences, roughly 14% of them singletons. Sequencing used blood. These receptors were taken from a woman under 40 with Graves' hyperthyroidism.

This clonotype was detected only a few times. V is TRBV2 and J is TRBJ1-5, with 8 bases that match TRBD1. The ends lost 5 bases at V and 8 bases at J; junction bases unmatched: 5. Germline CDR1 and CDR2: SNHLY and FYNNEI. There are 13 residues in the CDR3. The CDR3 coding sequence is TGTGCCAGCAGTTGGACAGGGAGGGAGCCCCAGCATTTT. Encoded protein: CASSWTGREPQHF.

This clonotype was detected many times. The genes are TRBV5-1 and TRBJ2-6, with D tentatively TRBD2 (6 bases). Germline V lookup: CDR1 SGHRS, CDR2 YFSETQ. Trimming removed 4 bases from V and 0 bases from J, with 14 bases in between. CDR3 length: 17 amino acids. For the CDR3, the DNA is TGCGCCAGCAGCCAACCGGGACTGCTCTCTGGGGCCAACGTCCTGACTTTC. Its translation is CASSQPGLLSGANVLTF. Supplemented by reference TRBV5-1 and TRBJ2-6, the full variable domain reads KAGVTQTPRYLIKTRGQQVTLSCSPISGHRSVSWYQQTPGQGLQFLFEYFSETQRNKGNFPGRFSGRQFSNSRSEMNVSTLELGDSALYLCASSQPGLLSGANVLTFGAGSRLTVL.

Points on this clonotype: This may be a read error: a much more frequent sequence differs by one nucleotide. CDR3 DNA sequence: TGTGCCAGCAGCTTTCCCGGGTCTTATAATTCACCCCTCCACTTT. Amino acids: CASSFPGSYNSPLHF. The chain employs TRBV7-9 and TRBJ1-6; D not resolved. Germline assignment: CDR1 SEHNR and CDR2 FQNEAQ (reference sequence). With 3 bases removed from V and 4 bases from J, the gap between germline ends came to 10 bases. The CDR3 is 15 amino acids.

This clonotype was recorded at least ten times. V gene TRBV7-8 combines with J gene TRBJ2-7; 8 bases match TRBD2. V was clipped by 3 bases and J by 3 bases; unmatched bases: 7. This CDR3 has 15 residues. CDR1 SGHVS and CDR2 FQNEAQ come from the germline V gene. In DNA, the CDR3 is TGTGCCAGCAGCTTTCCCGGGACTAGTAGCTACGAGCAGTACTTC. Protein: CASSFPGTSSYEQYF.

There are many counts of this clonotype. The V gene is TRBV7-2, the J gene TRBJ2-1; TRBD2 might be the D (7 bases). V gave up 1 base and J gave up 7 bases, with 14 bases separating them. The germline V gene encodes CDR1 SGHTA and CDR2 FQGNSA. This CDR3 has 15 residues. The CDR3: CASSLGGGAGNEQFF. CDR3 nucleotide sequence: TGTGCCAGCAGCTTAGGAGGGGGAGCGGGAAATGAGCAGTTCTTC.

This clonotype was seen ten or more times. The rearrangement links TRBV7-9 to TRBJ2-1; a possible D gene is TRBD1 (6 bases). The CDR3 contains 13 residues. Trimming removed 5 bases from V and 7 bases from J, with 12 bases in between. Germline V gives CDR1 SEHNR, CDR2 FQNEAQ (reference sequence). CDR3 sequence: CASSPPTGNEQFF. The CDR3 region has the DNA TGTGCCAGCAGCCCCCCCACAGGGAATGAGCAGTTCTTC.

This clonotype appeared many times. This sequence joins TRBV30 and TRBJ2-3; 7 bases match TRBD1. The ends lost 3 bases at V and 0 bases at J; junction bases unmatched: 3. This CDR3 spans 14 amino acids. Germline lookup yields CDR1 GTSNPN and CDR2 SVGIG (reference sequence). The CDR3 region is CAWRQGISTDTQYF. The CDR3 region has the DNA TGTGCCTGGAGACAGGGGATAAGCACAGATACGCAGTATTTT.

A few counts support this clonotype. This rearrangement joins TRBV24-1 to TRBJ2-3; maybe TRBD2 (5 bases). This CDR3 is built from 14 residues. CDR1 is KGHDR, CDR2 SFDVKD, per germline. Trimming cost V 4 bases and J 0 bases, with 7 bases left between them. The CDR3 DNA is TGTGCCACCAGTGACCGGACTAGCACAGATACGCAGTATTTT. Its protein product is CATSDRTSTDTQYF.

V is TRBV27 and J is TRBJ2-3; D call uncertain. Germline CDR1 and CDR2: MNHEY and SMNVEV (reference sequence). The CDR3 runs to 14 residues. Trimming took 2 bases from V and 6 from J, leaving 12 bases between them. The CDR3 DNA is TGTGCCAGCAGTTTAGTCGGTATTCCGGATACGCAGTATTTT. The encoded protein is CASSLVGIPDTQYF.

V usage is TRBV19 and J usage is TRBJ2-7; perhaps TRBD1 as D (6 bases). The CDR3 extends over 14 amino acids. Trimming removed 6 bases from V and 0 bases from J, with 12 bases in between. Germline loops: CDR1 LNHDA, CDR2 SQIVND (reference sequence). The CDR3 protein is CASRDPGVSYEQYF. Written as DNA, the CDR3 is TGTGCCAGTAGAGACCCAGGGGTCTCCTACGAGCAGTACTTC.

This clonotype was counted at least ten times. The CDR3 reads CASSYQPTSIYEQYF. The CDR3 bases are TGTGCCAGCAGTTACCAACCCACCAGCATCTACGAGCAGTACTTC. The chain combines TRBV6-6 with TRBJ2-7; D gene ambiguous. Germline CDR1 reads MNHNY; CDR2 reads SVGAGI (reference sequence). This CDR3 region has 15 residues. V gave up 2 bases and J gave up 3 bases, with 14 bases separating them.

This clonotype was counted a few times. The chain joins TRBV18 to TRBJ2-7, with D maybe TRBD1 (6 bases). The CDR3 extends over 14 amino acids. Per germline, CDR1 KGHSH and CDR2 LQKENI. The germline V and J ends were trimmed by 2 bases and 5 bases, with 13 bases remaining between them. The DNA of the CDR3 is TGTGCCAGCTCACCAGTCCCAGGGGACCACGAGCAGTACTTC. Its protein product is CASSPVPGDHEQYF.

This clonotype was recorded a few times. CDR3 in DNA: TGTGCCAGCAGCGAAGTCCGGGGCCCCACCACCGGGGAGCTGTTTTTT. This gives the protein CASSEVRGPTTGELFF. The rearrangement joins TRBV7-3 to TRBJ2-2; D may match TRBD1 or TRBD2 (5 bases each). V was cut by 5 bases and J by 4 bases, with 17 bases left in between. The CDR3 consists of 16 residues. CDR1 and CDR2 (germline): SGHTA, FQGTGA.

This clonotype was seen ten or more times. The chain recombines TRBV2 with TRBJ2-6, with 7 bases matching TRBD1. The CDR3 totals 15 residues. The germline V gene encodes CDR1 SNHLY and CDR2 FYNNEI. The V gene end was trimmed by 6 bases and the J gene end by 2 bases; junction bases not matched to a gene: 4. The CDR3 nucleotides read TGTGCCAGCAGCGACAGGGCCCCTGGGGCCAACGTCCTGACTTTC. This encodes CASSDRAPGANVLTF.

The V and J genes are TRBV5-1 and TRBJ2-1; 12 bases are shared with TRBD2. Per the germline V gene, CDR1 is SGHRS and CDR2 is YFSETQ. This CDR3 region has 17 residues. With 3 bases clipped from V and 6 bases from J, the junction kept 10 bases outside the gene matches. The DNA for the CDR3 is TGCGCCAGCAGCTCGAGGACTAGCGGGATTGGTAGCAATGAGCAGTTCTTC. It yields the protein CASSSRTSGIGSNEQFF.

This clonotype was seen a handful of times. The chain has TRBV19 and TRBJ1-2, with 7 positions matching TRBD1. J lost 1 base, V lost 9 bases, and 8 bases had no gene match. The length of the CDR3 is 14 residues. Per the germline V gene, CDR1 is LNHDA and CDR2 is SQIVND (reference sequence). The CDR3 DNA reads TGTGCCAGCCGGGGGACAGAACATAACTATGGCTACACCTTC. Translating it yields CASRGTEHNYGYTF.

This clonotype has at least ten counts. The V gene is TRBV2, the J gene TRBJ2-7; D uncertain. The CDR3 runs to 14 residues. Looked up from germline, CDR1 is SNHLY and CDR2 is FYNNEI. Trimming removed 2 bases from V and 2 bases from J, with 10 bases in between. CDR3 nucleotides: TGTGCCAGCAGTGAATTTGGGCTAGCCTACGAGCAGTACTTC. Its protein product is CASSEFGLAYEQYF.

There are many counts of this clonotype. The chain couples TRBV28 to TRBJ2-7; 7 bases align to TRBD2. The CDR3 is made up of 16 amino acids. Trimming cost V 3 bases and J 0 bases; bases outside gene matches: 8. CDR1 and CDR2 (germline): MDHEN, SYDVKM. The CDR3 sequence: CASSFHLAELSYEQYF. The CDR3 DNA reads TGTGCCAGCAGTTTTCACCTAGCGGAACTCTCCTACGAGCAGTACTTC.